The 30 T cell receptor beta chains below were found in one sample sequenced in a study of blood T cell repertoires in COVID-19. Assay used: immunoSEQ multiplex PCR; TCRdb lists only in-frame clones, some missing. The repertoire consists of under 250,000 clones, with around nine tenths occurring once and the leading ten covering 0.83%. Sample: peripheral blood. Receptor source: a man younger than 45 with COVID-19, enrolled during active disease.

This sequence joins TRBV19 and TRBJ1-1; 8 bases are shared with TRBD1. V was clipped by 5 bases and J by 4 bases; unmatched bases: 9. The germline CDR1 and CDR2 sequences are LNHDA and SQIVND (reference sequence). This CDR3 is 15 amino acids long. This CDR3 is CASSPRTGTVTEAFF. For the CDR3, the DNA is TGTGCCAGTAGTCCTCGGACAGGGACGGTCACTGAAGCTTTCTTT.

The chain recombines TRBV7-9 with TRBJ1-3, with 10 bases matching TRBD1. After removal of 2 bases from V and 6 bases from J, the junction contained 7 bases not matched to a gene. Germline CDR1 and CDR2: SEHNR and FQNEAQ (reference sequence). The CDR3 runs to 16 residues. CDR3 bases: TGTGCCAGCAGCTTAACCCCGGGACAGGGGACAAACACCATATATTTT. Encoded protein: CASSLTPGQGTNTIYF.

CDR3 residues: CASSTSLTRGEQFF. The DNA for the CDR3 is TGTGCCAGCAGCACCAGCCTGACACGGGGTGAGCAGTTCTTC. The V gene is TRBV7-9, the J gene TRBJ2-1, with a tentative D call TRBD2 (5 bases). Germline V gene lookup returns CDR1 SEHNR and CDR2 FQNEAQ (reference sequence). V shed 5 bases and J shed 9 bases, with 17 bases lying between them. The length of the CDR3 is 14 residues. The full variable domain, completed using reference TRBV7-9 and TRBJ2-1, is DTGVSQNPRHKITKRGQNVTFRCDPISEHNRLYWYRQTLGQGPEFLTYFQNEAQLEKSRLLSDRFSAERPKGSFSTLEIQRTEQGDSAMYLCASSTSLTRGEQFFGPGTRLTVL.

The chain carries TRBV19 and TRBJ1-5; a weak D match, TRBD1 (6 bases). The V end was cut by 7 bases, the J end by 6 bases, with 19 bases between. This CDR3 comprises 15 residues. Germline V CDR1 and CDR2: LNHDA, SQIVND (reference sequence). CDR3 in amino acids: CASTPAGGGGQPQHF. In DNA, the CDR3 is TGTGCCAGTACCCCGGCGGGGGGGGGCGGTCAGCCCCAGCATTTT.

The chain combines TRBV10-2 with TRBJ2-7, with D perhaps matching TRBD2 (5 bases). CDR3 length equals 15 residues. V dropped 0 bases and J dropped 6 bases, with 15 bases sitting between them. CDR1 and CDR2 from the germline V gene are WSHSY and SAAADI. This chain's CDR3 is CASSESTLGDREQYF. CDR3 bases: TGCGCCAGCAGTGAGTCTACCCTCGGGGATCGCGAGCAGTACTTC.

The CDR3: CASSPRDDSYEQYF. CDR3 coding DNA: TGTGCCAGCAGCCCCCGGGATGACTCCTACGAGCAGTACTTC. This rearrangement joins TRBV9 to TRBJ2-7, with a possible D match to TRBD2 (5 bases). Germline values: CDR1 SGDLS, CDR2 YYNGEE. Trimming left V 4 bases short and J 0 bases short, with 11 bases between. CDR3 length equals 14 residues. Supplemented by reference TRBV9 and TRBJ2-7, the full variable domain reads DSGVTQTPKHLITATGQRVTLRCSPRSGDLSVYWYQQSLDQGLQFLIQYYNGEERAKGNILERFSAQQFPDLHSELNLSSLELGDSALYFCASSPRDDSYEQYFGPGTRLTVT.

A single count supports this clone. The chain couples TRBV6-1 to TRBJ2-3; possibly TRBD1 for D (6 bases). Deletions cut 4 bases from V and 5 bases from J, with 19 bases between. The CDR3 spans 16 residues. Germline CDR1 and CDR2: MNHNS and SASEGT. Here the CDR3 reads CASSAQGVDIGDTQYF. The CDR3 region has the DNA TGTGCCAGCAGTGCACAGGGTGTGGATATTGGAGATACGCAGTATTTT.

V gene TRBV13 combines with J gene TRBJ1-1; D is uncertain. V dropped 1 base and J dropped 5 bases, with 8 bases sitting between them. CDR3 length: 13 residues. CDR1 and CDR2 (germline): PRHDT, FYEKMQ (reference sequence). The CDR3 loop is CASSLVRATEAFF. In DNA, the CDR3 is TGTGCCAGCAGCTTAGTTCGAGCGACTGAAGCTTTCTTT.

This rearrangement joins TRBV6-5 to TRBJ1-1; D not resolved. Trimming took 6 bases from V and 2 from J, leaving 13 bases between them. CDR3 length equals 14 residues. Per the germline V gene, CDR1 is MNHEY and CDR2 is SVGAGI. The CDR3 is CASRTDYLNTEAFF. The CDR3 DNA reads as TGTGCCAGCAGAACGGACTATCTCAACACTGAAGCTTTCTTT.

Here the CDR3 reads CASRELAGDEQYF. CDR3 nucleotides: TGTGCCAGCAGAGAGCTAGCTGGAGACGAGCAGTACTTC. This chain uses TRBV5-4 with TRBJ2-7, with TRBD2 as a possible D gene (5 bases). V lost 5 bases, J lost 5 bases, and 14 bases lay in between. Germline V lookup: CDR1 SGHNT, CDR2 YYREEE (reference sequence). The CDR3 has 13 residues.

The J gene is TRBJ2-3, the V gene TRBV29-1; 14 nucleotides line up with TRBD2. Looked up from germline, CDR1 is SQVTM and CDR2 is ANQGSEA. V lost 4 bases, J lost 2 bases, and 5 bases stayed unmatched. The CDR3 covers 16 residues. The CDR3 protein is CSVVMTSGGVTDTQYF. DNA of the CDR3: TGCAGCGTTGTGATGACTAGCGGGGGGGTCACAGATACGCAGTATTTT.

This clone was found once. The rearrangement uses TRBV3-1 (or the pseudogene TRBV3-2) and TRBJ2-7; D is perhaps TRBD2 (6 bases). Trimming stripped 0 bases from V and 5 bases from J, with 20 bases between. CDR3 size: 17 residues. CDR1 and CDR2 from the germline V gene are LGHDT and YNNKEL (reference sequence). The CDR3 coding sequence is TGTGCCAGCAGCCAAGATCAGTTCGGCGGGGCCGCCAACGAGCAGTACTTC. As protein: CASSQDQFGGAANEQYF.

V gene TRBV4-1 combines with J gene TRBJ2-7, with D hard to call. Germline-derived CDR1 and CDR2 are MGHRA and YSYEKL. The CDR3 contains 13 residues. V was cut by 0 bases and J by 4 bases, with 7 bases left in between. This CDR3 is CASSQDPNYEQYF. In DNA form, the CDR3 reads TGCGCCAGCAGCCAAGATCCAAATTACGAGCAGTACTTC.

The chain links TRBV2 to TRBJ1-2; TRBD1 agrees at 9 bases. V lost 7 bases and J lost 7; bases outside the gene matches: 25. This CDR3 is 19 amino acids long. Germline-derived CDR1 and CDR2 are SNHLY and FYNNEI. The CDR3 sequence is CASTFRPGSTTDRGSGYTF. The CDR3 DNA reads as TGTGCCAGCACTTTCCGTCCGGGTTCGACTACGGACAGGGGTAGTGGCTACACCTTC. The full variable domain, its missing parts supplied by reference TRBV2 and TRBJ1-2, is EPEVTQTPSHQVTQMGQEVILRCVPISNHLYFYWYRQILGQKVEFLVSFYNNEISEKSEIFDDQFSVERPDGSNFTLKIRSTKLEDSAMYFCASTFRPGSTTDRGSGYTFGSGTRLTVV.

The rearrangement links TRBV9 to TRBJ1-2; no firm D call. The CDR3 contains 13 residues. Germline lookup yields CDR1 SGDLS and CDR2 YYNGEE. Between the trimmed V and J ends, which lost 0 bases and 2 bases, there was a span of 5 bases. The CDR3 here is CASSVVENYGYTF. In DNA, the CDR3 is TGTGCCAGCAGCGTAGTTGAGAACTATGGCTACACCTTC.

This rearrangement joins TRBV6-5 to TRBJ2-7, with D maybe TRBD1 (7 bases). V was cut by 6 bases and J by 0 bases, with 15 bases left in between. CDR3 size: 15 residues. The germline CDR1 and CDR2 sequences are MNHEY and SVGAGI. The CDR3 sequence: CASSPQQGGSYEQYF. The CDR3 bases are TGTGCCAGCAGCCCCCAGCAGGGGGGCTCCTACGAGCAGTACTTC.

This chain links TRBV5-6 with TRBJ1-2; D is uncertain. Germline loops: CDR1 SGHDT, CDR2 YYEEEE. The CDR3 consists of 12 residues. The V end was cut by 5 bases, the J end by 4 bases, with 9 bases between. The CDR3: CASSPGSYGYTF. Written as DNA, the CDR3 is TGTGCCAGCAGTCCGGGGTCCTATGGCTACACCTTC. Supplemented by reference TRBV5-6 and TRBJ1-2, the full variable domain reads DAGVTQSPTHLIKTRGQQVTLRCSPKSGHDTVSWYQQALGQGPQFIFQYYEEEERQRGNFPDRFSGHQFPNYSSELNVNALLLGDSALYLCASSPGSYGYTFGSGTRLTVV.

The chain joins TRBV15 to TRBJ2-7, with no clear D. The germline CDR1 and CDR2 sequences are LNHNV and YYDKDF (reference sequence). Trimming shortened V by 0 bases and J by 2 bases, and 5 bases separated the two germline ends. This CDR3 is built from 13 residues. CDR3 loop: CATSRELTYEQYF. DNA of the CDR3: TGTGCCACCAGCAGAGAACTTACCTACGAGCAGTACTTC. Combining the CDR3 with reference TRBV15 and TRBJ2-7 gives the whole variable domain DAMVIQNPRYQVTQFGKPVTLSCSQTLNHNVMYWYQQKSSQAPKLLFHYYDKDFNNEADTPDNFQSRRPNTSFCFLDIRSPGLGDTAMYLCATSRELTYEQYFGPGTRLTVT.

DNA of the CDR3: TGTGCCAGCAGTTTAACAGGACGGAGTGAAGCTTTCTTT. Translated, it gives CASSLTGRSEAFF. This chain uses TRBV6-5 with TRBJ1-1; D is perhaps TRBD1 (5 bases). V gave up 4 bases and J gave up 7 bases, with 13 bases separating them. CDR3 size: 13 residues. The V gene's germline CDR1 is MNHEY and CDR2 SVGAGI.

This chain joins TRBV20-1 and TRBJ2-7; the D is unclear. From germline, CDR1 is DFQATT and CDR2 SNEGSKA (reference sequence). Trimming left V 6 bases short and J 5 bases short, with 11 bases between. The CDR3 is 11 amino acids. CDR3 bases: TGCAGTGCCAAGCCCTTGCACGAGCAGTACTTC. The encoded protein is CSAKPLHEQYF.

This sequence joins TRBV4-1 and TRBJ1-2; 11 bases line up with TRBD1. Germline V CDR1 and CDR2: MGHRA, YSYEKL. CDR3 length: 15 residues. The V gene end was trimmed by 4 bases and the J gene end by 5 bases; junction bases not matched to a gene: 6. This CDR3 reads CASSPTGTGGYGYTF. The CDR3 DNA is TGCGCCAGCAGCCCGACCGGGACAGGGGGTTATGGCTACACCTTC.

This clone was seen a single time. The chain links TRBV24-1 to TRBJ2-3; 8 bases align to TRBD1. Germline-derived CDR1 and CDR2 are KGHDR and SFDVKD. The CDR3 is 15 residues long. V dropped 6 bases and J dropped 2; count of bases not matched to a gene: 6. The CDR3 spells CATSSGTGPTDTQYF. In nucleotides, the CDR3 is TGTGCCACCAGTTCCGGGACAGGACCCACAGATACGCAGTATTTT.

The V call is TRBV18, the J call TRBJ1-3, with 11 bases aligning to TRBD1. The CDR3 is 16 residues long. V lost 3 bases and J lost 0; bases outside the gene matches: 1. Germline V gene sequence: CDR1 KGHSH, CDR2 LQKENI. The chain's CDR3 is CASSPGQGDSGNTIYF. The CDR3 bases are TGTGCCAGCTCACCGGGACAGGGGGACTCTGGAAACACCATATATTTT.

The sample holds one count of this clone. V and J are TRBV6-1 and TRBJ1-4, with D hard to call. The CDR3 length is 15 residues. Germline V gene data show CDR1 as MNHNS and CDR2 as SASEGT. Trimming stripped 2 bases from V and 0 bases from J, with 7 bases between. The CDR3 is CASSEIGATNEKLFF. CDR3 nucleotides: TGTGCCAGCAGTGAAATCGGGGCAACTAATGAAAAACTGTTTTTT.

The V and J genes are TRBV19 and TRBJ1-5; TRBD1 agrees at 12 bases. Germline V gives CDR1 LNHDA, CDR2 SQIVND (reference sequence). V was pared by 2 bases and J by 7 bases, with 6 bases of the junction left unmatched. CDR3 length: 16 amino acids. In nucleotides, the CDR3 is TGTGCCAGTAGTATAAGGGGACAGGGGGCAGGACAGCCCCAGCATTTT. Its translation: CASSIRGQGAGQPQHF.

This chain joins TRBV6-5 and TRBJ1-1; D is unclear. The V end lost 2 bases, the J end lost 10 bases, and 14 bases lay between the germline ends. From germline, CDR1 is MNHEY and CDR2 SVGAGI. The CDR3 sequence is 13 residues long. The CDR3 region is CASSYVGGSVAFF. The CDR3 nucleotides are TGTGCCAGCAGTTACGTGGGAGGGAGTGTAGCTTTCTTT.

The V gene is TRBV7-3, the J gene TRBJ1-6, with D tentatively TRBD1 (5 bases). V shed 2 bases and J shed 13 bases, with 12 bases lying between them. From germline, CDR1 is SGHTA and CDR2 FQGTGA. The CDR3 extends over 13 amino acids. CDR3 nucleotide sequence: TGTGCCAGCAGCTTAGGGGCAGGGAGGCCCCTCCACTTT. Protein: CASSLGAGRPLHF. Supplemented by reference TRBV7-3 and TRBJ1-6, the full variable domain reads GAGVSQTPSNKVTEKGKYVELRCDPISGHTALYWYRQSLGQGPEFLIYFQGTGAADDSGLPNDRFFAVRPEGSVSTLKIQRTERGDSAVYLCASSLGAGRPLHFGNGTRLTVT.

The rearrangement uses TRBV5-5 and TRBJ1-6, with 7 bases that match TRBD1. The V gene end was trimmed by 4 bases and the J gene end by 0 bases; junction bases not matched to a gene: 4. Germline V CDR1 and CDR2: SGHKS, YYEKEE (reference sequence). This CDR3 is built from 16 residues. DNA for the CDR3: TGTGCCAGCAGCCCAAGGGACAGCTCCTATAATTCACCCCTCCACTTT. This sequence encodes CASSPRDSSYNSPLHF.

The rearrangement links TRBV24-1 to TRBJ2-1, with TRBD2 identical over 9 bases. From germline, CDR1 is KGHDR and CDR2 SFDVKD. Trimming at V came to 6 bases and at J to 10 bases, leaving 12 bases not matched to a gene. The CDR3 totals 15 residues. In DNA form, the CDR3 reads TGTGCCACCAGTTTGGGCGGGGGGGCCGAATCAGAGCAGTTCTTC. Its protein is CATSLGGGAESEQFF.

The chain couples TRBV19 to TRBJ2-5; 10 bases are a match to TRBD2. The CDR3 is 17 residues long. The germline V gene has CDR1 LNHDA and CDR2 SQIVND (reference sequence). V trimming: 3 bases; J trimming: 2 bases; junction bases outside the gene matches: 9. CDR3 amino acids: CASSIGAGGPRQETQYF. CDR3 sequence (DNA): TGTGCCAGTAGTATCGGAGCGGGGGGGCCTCGGCAAGAGACCCAGTACTTC.